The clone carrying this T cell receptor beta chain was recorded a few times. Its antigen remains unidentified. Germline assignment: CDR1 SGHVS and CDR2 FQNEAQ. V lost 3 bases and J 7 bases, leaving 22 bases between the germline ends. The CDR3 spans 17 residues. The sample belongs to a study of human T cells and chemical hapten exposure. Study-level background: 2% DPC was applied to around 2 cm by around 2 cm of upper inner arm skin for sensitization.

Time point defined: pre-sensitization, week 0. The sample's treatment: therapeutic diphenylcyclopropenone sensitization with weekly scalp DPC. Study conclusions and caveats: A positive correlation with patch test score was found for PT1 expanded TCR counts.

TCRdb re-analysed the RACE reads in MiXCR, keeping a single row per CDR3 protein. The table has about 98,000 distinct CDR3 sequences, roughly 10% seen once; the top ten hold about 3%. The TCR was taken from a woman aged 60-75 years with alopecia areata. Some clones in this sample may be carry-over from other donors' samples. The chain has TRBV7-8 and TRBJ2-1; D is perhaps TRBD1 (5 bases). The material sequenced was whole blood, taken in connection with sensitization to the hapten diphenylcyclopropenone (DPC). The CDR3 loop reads CASSFGYRSAKENEQFF. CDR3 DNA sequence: TGTGCCAGCAGCTTCGGGTACAGGTCGGCGAAGGAAAATGAGCAGTTCTTC.